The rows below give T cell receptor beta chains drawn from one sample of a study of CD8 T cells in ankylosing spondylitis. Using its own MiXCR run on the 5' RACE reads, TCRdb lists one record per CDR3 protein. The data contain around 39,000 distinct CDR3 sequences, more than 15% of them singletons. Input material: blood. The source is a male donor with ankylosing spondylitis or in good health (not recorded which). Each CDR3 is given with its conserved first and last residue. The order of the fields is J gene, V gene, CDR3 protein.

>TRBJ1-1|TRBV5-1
CASSRTGVNTEAFF
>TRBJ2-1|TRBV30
CAWMEGDEQFF
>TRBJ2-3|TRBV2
CASSFPGEIYTQYF
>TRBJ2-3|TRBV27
CASSAYDGTGDTDTQYF
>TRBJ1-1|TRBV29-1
CSVARVLDTEAFF
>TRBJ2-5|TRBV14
CASSLDPQETQYF
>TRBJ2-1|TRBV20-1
CSARSTSGRVNEQFF
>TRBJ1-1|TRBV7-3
CASSLTGTANTEAFF
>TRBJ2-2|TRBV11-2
CASSLPSEANTGELFF
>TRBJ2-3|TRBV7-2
CASSKTTAVRDTQYF
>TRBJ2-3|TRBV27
CASRRQGISDTQYF